The sequence of this T cell receptor beta chain was determined in a study of persistence of HIV-infected CD4 T cells. This was the immunoSEQ version 4 assay in survey mode. Genomic DNA was diluted to around 9.3 ng/uL, up to roughly 1 ug per sample. Libraries were prepared by immunoSEQ multiplex PCR; TCRdb keeps only in-frame clonotypes and omits some of them. The sample includes about 36,000 clones, more than 75% of them seen just once. Concerning this clone itself: The antigen is not known.

The stimulus was an HIV-1 Gag 15-mer peptide pool, about 1 ug/peptide/mL. Sorted nonresponding memory CD4+ T cells were CD40L-negative, CD69-negative, CD45RO-high. CD8+ T cells were removed from PBMCs prior to stimulation. Germline loops: CDR1 MDHEN, CDR2 SYDVKM. V shed 4 bases, J shed 0 bases, and the junction held 1 base outside the gene matches. The CDR3 runs 15 residues. This TCR came from an adult with HIV. The donor label of this sample is uncertain. The specimen comprised cultured CD4+ T cells from PBMCs, sampled from a patient who received antiretroviral therapy. The V gene is TRBV28, the J gene TRBJ1-3, with 9 bases matching TRBD1. Here the CDR3 reads CASSSTGGSGNTIYF. The DNA for the CDR3 is TGTGCCAGCAGTTCGACAGGGGGCTCTGGAAACACCATATATTTT.